What follows are 30 T cell receptor beta chains derived from one specimen sequenced in a study of cytomegalovirus exposure and HLA in healthy donors. This PCR relied on a set of 60 Vbeta primers and 13 Jbeta primers. The assay was immunoSEQ multiplex PCR, and TCRdb's table has in-frame clones only and misses some. This sample has around 200,000 clones, with roughly 87% found just once. The sample taken for sequencing was PBMCs. The receptor source for this set is a man aged 50 to 60 in good health and CMV-seronegative.

V is TRBV28 and J is TRBJ1-1, with TRBD1 matching over 8 bases. The CDR3 length is 14 residues. Trimming at V came to 4 bases and at J to 6 bases, leaving 7 bases not matched to a gene. Germline CDR1 is MDHEN and CDR2 is SYDVKM. CDR3 loop: CASSSTGVGAEAFF. CDR3 nucleotides: TGTGCCAGCAGTTCGACAGGGGTCGGCGCTGAAGCTTTCTTT.

This chain connects TRBV6-6 to TRBJ2-2; D is possibly TRBD1 (6 bases). Trimming pared 0 bases from V and 1 base from J, leaving 6 bases between. This CDR3 has 15 residues. Germline V gene data show CDR1 as MNHNY and CDR2 as SVGAGI (reference sequence). DNA for the CDR3: TGTGCCAGCAGTTACTCGACAGGGAACACCGGGGAGCTGTTTTTT. This translates into CASSYSTGNTGELFF.

The CDR3 DNA follows: TGTGCCAGCAGTGAAGAGGGACTAGCGGGGAGTGAGCAGTTCTTC. As protein: CASSEEGLAGSEQFF. The chain links TRBV2 to TRBJ2-1, with 13 nucleotides matching TRBD2. Germline V gene data show CDR1 as SNHLY and CDR2 as FYNNEI. The CDR3 runs 15 residues. V lost 1 base and J lost 9; bases outside the gene matches: 3. Complete variable domain (other parts from reference TRBV2 and TRBJ2-1): EPEVTQTPSHQVTQMGQEVILRCVPISNHLYFYWYRQILGQKVEFLVSFYNNEISEKSEIFDDQFSVERPDGSNFTLKIRSTKLEDSAMYFCASSEEGLAGSEQFFGPGTRLTVL.

This clone was observed once. The chain's CDR3 is CASPPLTASYEQYF. The CDR3 bases are TGCGCCAGCCCCCCCCTGACAGCATCCTACGAGCAGTACTTC. The chain employs TRBV5-1 and TRBJ2-7; the D gene is possibly TRBD1 (5 bases). V was pared by 7 bases and J by 1 base, with 15 bases between. From germline, CDR1 is SGHRS and CDR2 YFSETQ. The CDR3 runs to 14 residues.

The chain combines TRBV7-9 with TRBJ2-3; 12 bases are shared with TRBD2. Germline V gene lookup returns CDR1 SEHNR and CDR2 FQNEAQ (reference sequence). This CDR3 is 15 amino acids long. Trimming took 5 bases from V and 3 from J; bases not matched to a gene: 3. CDR3 DNA sequence: TGTGCCAGCAGCCAACTAGCGGGAGGAACAGATACGCAGTATTTT. This sequence encodes CASSQLAGGTDTQYF.

V and J are TRBV5-6 and TRBJ2-5; a weak D match, TRBD2 (6 bases). Looked up from germline, CDR1 is SGHDT and CDR2 is YYEEEE. Trimming cost V 2 bases and J 5 bases, with 22 bases left between them. CDR3 length: 17 amino acids. The CDR3 DNA reads TGTGCCAGCAGCTTATTTGGCCCAACTAGCCTCAGGGAGACCCAGTACTTC. Its protein is CASSLFGPTSLRETQYF.

V usage is TRBV5-1 and J usage is TRBJ1-5; tentative D call: TRBD1 (6 bases). The germline CDR1 and CDR2 sequences are SGHRS and YFSETQ. The CDR3 consists of 15 residues. Trimming removed 4 bases from V and 7 bases from J, with 18 bases in between. Here the CDR3 reads CASSLNTGPGQPQHF. The DNA for the CDR3 is TGCGCCAGCAGCCTCAATACAGGGCCTGGGCAGCCCCAGCATTTT.

The chain joins TRBV6-1 to TRBJ1-2; D not resolved. The CDR3 has 14 residues. Germline V gene data show CDR1 as MNHNS and CDR2 as SASEGT. The ends were cut back, 4 bases at V and 5 bases at J, with 14 bases in the middle. The CDR3 region has the DNA TGTGCCAGCAGTGGACTGATTGGAAGGTATGGCTACACCTTC. This gives the protein CASSGLIGRYGYTF.

V is TRBV5-3 and J is TRBJ1-1; 7 bases align to TRBD1. TRBV5-3 is an open reading frame, and its role is uncertain. This CDR3 region has 17 residues. With 1 base clipped from V and 1 base from J, the junction kept 10 bases outside the gene matches. CDR3 sequence: CARSLRGLAGGNTEAFF. The CDR3 DNA follows: TGTGCCAGAAGCTTGCGGGGGTTAGCAGGGGGGAACACTGAAGCTTTCTTT.

The rearrangement joins TRBV19 to TRBJ1-2; D is perhaps TRBD1 (6 bases). Germline CDR1 LNHDA, CDR2 SQIVND (reference sequence). The CDR3 has 15 amino acids. V shed 5 bases and J shed 5 bases, with 18 bases lying between them. The CDR3 loop reads CASSRDILTGYGYTF. As DNA, the CDR3 is TGTGCCAGTAGTCGGGACATTCTTACGGGGTATGGCTACACCTTC.

This chain connects TRBV21-1 to TRBJ2-3; no check of the table's D call, TRBD2, against the DNA was made. TRBV21-1 is a listed pseudogene. The CDR3 sequence is 16 residues long. This chain's CDR3 is CASSPAGIRGADTQYF. The CDR3 DNA reads TGTGCCAGCAGCCCCGCGGGGATCCGAGGCGCAGATACGCAGTATTTT.

This chain links TRBV6-6 with TRBJ2-5, with D possibly being TRBD1 (5 bases). Germline CDR1 is MNHNY and CDR2 is SVGAGI (reference sequence). This CDR3 has 15 residues. V shed 6 bases and J shed 5 bases, with 19 bases lying between them. The CDR3 DNA sequence: TGTGCCAGCAGCCAACCAGGGCAGGGTCGGGAGACCCAGTACTTC. Protein product: CASSQPGQGRETQYF.

The CDR3 DNA sequence: TGTGCCAGCAGTGCTACACCCACGCGGGGAACCTACGAGCAGTACTTC. Translated, it gives CASSATPTRGTYEQYF. This chain links TRBV2 with TRBJ2-7, with D possibly TRBD2 on 6 matching bases. CDR1 SNHLY and CDR2 FYNNEI come from the germline V gene. V lost 4 bases to trimming and J lost 2 bases, with 18 bases between them. CDR3 length: 16 residues.

This clone was picked up one time. The V and J genes are TRBV6-5 and TRBJ1-2; 7 bases map to TRBD1. The CDR3 runs 14 residues. The trim removed 6 bases at V and 5 bases at J, leaving 9 bases unmatched. Germline V gives CDR1 MNHEY, CDR2 SVGAGI. CDR3 residues: CASRIGTELYGYTF. For the CDR3, the DNA is TGTGCCAGCAGAATTGGGACAGAGTTGTATGGCTACACCTTC.

The CDR3 loop is CASSPWDSRNGDTIYF. The CDR3, as DNA: TGTGCCAGCTCACCATGGGATTCCCGTAACGGGGACACCATATATTTT. V usage is TRBV18 and J usage is TRBJ1-3; D gene ambiguous. This CDR3 is built from 16 residues. Looked up from germline, CDR1 is KGHSH and CDR2 is LQKENI. The V and J ends lost 2 bases and 8 bases respectively, with 19 bases between them.

The V gene is TRBV10-3, the J gene TRBJ1-1; TRBD1 aligns across 12 bases. V dropped 7 bases and J dropped 4; count of bases not matched to a gene: 4. The CDR3 consists of 14 residues. Germline values: CDR1 ENHRY, CDR2 SYGVKD. In nucleotides, the CDR3 is TGTGCCATCAAGGGACAGGGGGCTTCCACTGAAGCTTTCTTT. This codes for CAIKGQGASTEAFF.

The rearrangement uses TRBV13 and TRBJ2-7; D unresolved. Per the germline V gene, CDR1 is PRHDT and CDR2 is FYEKMQ (reference sequence). The CDR3 consists of 12 residues. The ends were cut back, 8 bases at V and 5 bases at J, with 13 bases in the middle. Here the CDR3 DNA reads TGTGCCAGCTCCGTAACATTCCACGAGCAGTACTTC. Protein product: CASSVTFHEQYF.

This clone turned up a few times. This chain connects TRBV14 to TRBJ2-2, with TRBD2 identical over 7 bases. V was clipped by 5 bases and J by 5 bases; unmatched bases: 5. CDR3 length: 14 amino acids. CDR1 and CDR2 (germline): SGHDN, FVKESK. CDR3 coding DNA: TGTGCCAGCAGCTTCCGGGACTATACCGGGGAGCTGTTTTTT. This sequence encodes CASSFRDYTGELFF.

The chain couples TRBV7-6 to TRBJ2-7; D ambiguous. V lost 0 bases to trimming and J lost 0 bases, with 12 bases between them. The CDR3 runs to 16 residues. From germline, CDR1 is SGHVS and CDR2 FNYEAQ. CDR3 amino acids: CASSLAPRGSSYEQYF. CDR3 nucleotides: TGTGCCAGCAGCTTAGCCCCTAGAGGAAGCTCCTACGAGCAGTACTTC.

The CDR3 loop is CASSTQGYQTDTQYF. DNA of the CDR3: TGTGCCAGCAGCACCCAGGGCTATCAGACAGATACGCAGTATTTT. This chain connects TRBV9 to TRBJ2-3, with D perhaps TRBD1 (5 bases). This CDR3 has 15 amino acids. The germline CDR1 and CDR2 sequences are SGDLS and YYNGEE. V was pared by 4 bases and J by 3 bases, with 15 bases between.

The V gene is TRBV29-1, the J gene TRBJ2-5; TRBD1 matches 12 bases. In germline, CDR1 is SQVTM, CDR2 ANQGSEA. The CDR3 spans 13 residues. J was trimmed by 9 bases and V by 7 bases; bases with no gene match: 9. CDR3 nucleotides: TGCAGCGAGACTCCGGGACAGGGGGCGTCCCAGTACTTC. Its translation: CSETPGQGASQYF.

The rearrangement uses TRBV9 and TRBJ2-5; 10 bases are shared with TRBD1. The CDR3 is made up of 18 amino acids. The V gene's germline CDR1 is SGDLS and CDR2 YYNGEE. Unmatched junction bases numbered 18, after V lost 5 bases and J lost 5 bases. In DNA, the CDR3 is TGTGCCAGCAGTTTAGGGCCAAGGACAGGGGGGACGGGGGAGACCCAGTACTTC. Translation gives CASSLGPRTGGTGETQYF.

The chain links TRBV18 to TRBJ1-1, with TRBD1 identical over 7 bases. Germline V lookup: CDR1 KGHSH, CDR2 LQKENI. This CDR3 contains 15 residues. J lost 0 bases, V lost 0 bases, and 1 base had no gene match. CDR3 loop: CASSPPDRLNTEAFF. The CDR3 DNA follows: TGTGCCAGCTCACCACCGGACAGGTTGAACACTGAAGCTTTCTTT.

The V gene is TRBV2, the J gene TRBJ1-2, with unresolved D. This CDR3 region has 13 residues. The V end lost 5 bases, the J end lost 6 bases, and 13 bases lay between the germline ends. Germline CDR1 reads SNHLY; CDR2 reads FYNNEI. The chain's CDR3 is CASSPRESDGYTF. The CDR3 nucleotides are TGTGCCAGCAGTCCACGGGAGAGCGATGGCTACACCTTC.

CDR3 coding DNA: TGCGCCAGCAGCCGGAGGGGTGGGAGAGCTAACTATGGCTACACCTTC. This gives the protein CASSRRGGRANYGYTF. The chain combines TRBV4-3 with TRBJ1-2; TRBD1 is a possible D gene (5 bases). Germline assignment: CDR1 LGHNA and CDR2 YSLEER. Trimming cost V 4 bases and J 0 bases, with 15 bases left between them. CDR3 length: 16 amino acids.

The chain links TRBV27 to TRBJ1-1; TRBD1 aligns across 7 bases. Germline V gene data show CDR1 as MNHEY and CDR2 as SMNVEV (reference sequence). V shed 4 bases, J shed 7 bases, and the junction held 6 bases outside the gene matches. This CDR3 comprises 13 residues. The CDR3 loop reads CASSSGQEYEAFF. As DNA, the CDR3 is TGTGCCAGCAGTTCAGGACAGGAATATGAAGCTTTCTTT.

With regard to this clone: Germline is not matched at one junction end, which may reflect a read error. The chain employs TRBV18 and TRBJ1-2; the match to TRBD1 covers 9 bases. Per the germline V gene, CDR1 is KGHSH and CDR2 is LQKENI. The CDR3 contains 16 residues. The CDR3 spells CASSPLGQGPNYGHTF. CDR3 nucleotide sequence: TGTGCCAGCTCACCTCTCGGACAGGGGCCTAACTATGGCCACACCTTC.

CDR3 residues: CASSDRGQWGGELFF. CDR3 sequence (DNA): TGTGCCAGCAGCGACAGGGGGCAGTGGGGCGGGGAGCTGTTTTTT. The chain uses TRBV28 and TRBJ2-2, with TRBD1 identical over 10 bases. The J segment lost 7 bases and the V segment lost 6 bases, leaving 8 bases of the junction unmatched. This CDR3 is built from 15 residues. Germline V gene lookup returns CDR1 MDHEN and CDR2 SYDVKM.

The chain is built from TRBV16 and TRBJ1-5; D is perhaps TRBD1 (6 bases). Germline V gene sequence: CDR1 KGHSY, CDR2 FQNENV. This CDR3 region has 15 residues. Between the trimmed V and J ends, which lost 1 base and 5 bases, there was a span of 12 bases. The CDR3: CASSQWGQTDQPQHF. The CDR3 bases are TGTGCCAGCAGCCAATGGGGGCAAACGGATCAGCCCCAGCATTTT.

The rearrangement uses TRBV10-3 and TRBJ2-1; D perhaps matches TRBD2 (6 bases). The length of the CDR3 is 13 residues. Germline assignment: CDR1 ENHRY and CDR2 SYGVKD. V lost 3 bases, J lost 5 bases, and 8 bases lay in between. The DNA for the CDR3 is TGTGCCATCAGTGACCGGGAGCACAATGAGCAGTTCTTC. This gives the protein CAISDREHNEQFF.